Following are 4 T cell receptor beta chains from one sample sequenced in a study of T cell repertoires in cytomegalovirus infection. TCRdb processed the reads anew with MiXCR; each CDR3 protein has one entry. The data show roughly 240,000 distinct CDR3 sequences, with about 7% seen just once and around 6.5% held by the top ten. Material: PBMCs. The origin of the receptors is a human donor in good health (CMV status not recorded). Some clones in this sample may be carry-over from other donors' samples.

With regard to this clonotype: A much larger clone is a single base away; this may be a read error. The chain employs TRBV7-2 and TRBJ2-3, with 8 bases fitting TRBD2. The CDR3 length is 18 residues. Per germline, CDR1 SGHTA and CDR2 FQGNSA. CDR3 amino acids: CASSLVSGGGQLTDKQYF. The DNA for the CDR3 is TGTGCCAGCAGCTTAGTGTCGGGGGGGGGGCAGTTAACAGATAAGCAGTATTTT.

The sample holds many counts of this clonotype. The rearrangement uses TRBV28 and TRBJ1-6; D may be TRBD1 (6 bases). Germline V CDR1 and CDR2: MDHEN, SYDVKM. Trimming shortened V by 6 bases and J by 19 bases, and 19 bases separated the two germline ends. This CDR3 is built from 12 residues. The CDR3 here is CASRVTRGIGHF. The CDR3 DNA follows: TGTGCCAGCAGGGTTACGAGGGGGATAGGGCACTTT.

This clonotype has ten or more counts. The CDR3 protein is CASSSPGGGKNEQFF. In DNA form, the CDR3 reads TGTGCCAGCAGTAGCCCCGGGGGGGGGAAAAATGAGCAGTTCTTC. The chain couples TRBV28 to TRBJ2-1; TRBD2 aligns across 8 bases. This CDR3 is 15 amino acids long. The V gene's germline CDR1 is MDHEN and CDR2 SYDVKM. V shed 5 bases, J shed 7 bases, and the junction held 10 bases outside the gene matches. Filled out from reference TRBV28 and TRBJ2-1, the complete variable domain reads DVKVTQSSRYLVKRTGEKVFLECVQDMDHENMFWYRQDPGLGLRLIYFSYDVKMKEKGDIPEGYSVSREKKERFSLILESASTNQTSMYLCASSSPGGGKNEQFFGPGTRLTVL.

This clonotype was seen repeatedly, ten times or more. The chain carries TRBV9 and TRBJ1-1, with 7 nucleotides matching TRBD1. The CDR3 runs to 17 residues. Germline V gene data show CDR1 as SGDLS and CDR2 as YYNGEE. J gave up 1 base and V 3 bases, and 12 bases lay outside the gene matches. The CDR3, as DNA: TGTGCCAGCAGCGGGAGGAACAGGGGAAATGGGAACACTGAAGCTTTCTTT. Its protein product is CASSGRNRGNGNTEAFF.